The TCR beta chain described here comes from a study of control samples from healthy donors and cancer patients. Libraries were prepared by immunoSEQ multiplex PCR; TCRdb keeps only in-frame clonotypes and omits some of them. The sample comprises about 120,000 clones, approximately 94% of which are singletons, and approximately 4% rests with the top ten. Trimming removed 1 base at V and 6 bases at J, with 16 bases between. From germline, CDR1 is LGHNA and CDR2 YSLEER. This CDR3 region has 15 residues. Sequenced material: blood. This chain joins TRBV4-3 and TRBJ2-7; D remains ambiguous. This TCR came from a man younger than 40 in good health. CDR3: CASSQAQAPPLEQYF. CDR3 DNA sequence: TGCGCCAGCAGCCAAGCTCAGGCTCCACCCCTCGAGCAGTACTTC.